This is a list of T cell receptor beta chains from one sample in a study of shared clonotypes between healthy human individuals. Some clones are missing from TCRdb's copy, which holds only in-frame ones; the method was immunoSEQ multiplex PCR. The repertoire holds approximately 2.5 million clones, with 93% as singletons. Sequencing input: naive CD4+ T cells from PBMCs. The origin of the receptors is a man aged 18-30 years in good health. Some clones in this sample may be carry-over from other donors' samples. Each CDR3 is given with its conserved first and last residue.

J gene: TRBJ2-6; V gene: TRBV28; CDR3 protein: CASSLSGAGANVLTF
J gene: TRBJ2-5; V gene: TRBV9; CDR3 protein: CASSLRTSGIETQYF
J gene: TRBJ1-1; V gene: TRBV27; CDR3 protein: CASRSDQVWGTEAFF
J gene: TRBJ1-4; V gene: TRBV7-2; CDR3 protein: CASSLAGTNEKLFF
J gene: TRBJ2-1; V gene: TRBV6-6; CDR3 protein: CASKIPDQRNEQFF
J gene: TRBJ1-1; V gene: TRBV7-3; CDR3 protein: CASSRAWTGENTEAFF
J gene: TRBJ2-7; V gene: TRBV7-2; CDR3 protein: CASSPRRGPYEQYF
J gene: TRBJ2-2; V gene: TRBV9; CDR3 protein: CASSPQLQGLNTGELFF
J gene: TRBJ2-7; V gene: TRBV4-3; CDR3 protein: CASSRTVSYEQYF
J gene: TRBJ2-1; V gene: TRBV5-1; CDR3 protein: CASSFSGGSYNEQFF
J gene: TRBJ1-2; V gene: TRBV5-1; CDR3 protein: CASSLGSSGANYGYTF
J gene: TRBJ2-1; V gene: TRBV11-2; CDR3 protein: CASSLGTQYNEQFF
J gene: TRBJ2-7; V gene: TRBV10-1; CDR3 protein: CASSRGTSGRGEQYF
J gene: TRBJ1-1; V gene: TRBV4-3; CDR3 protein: CASSSQQGTEAFF
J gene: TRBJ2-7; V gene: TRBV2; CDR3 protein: CASSDRGRLAGDNEQYF
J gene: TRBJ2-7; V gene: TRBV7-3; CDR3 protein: CASSSVWGGEQYF
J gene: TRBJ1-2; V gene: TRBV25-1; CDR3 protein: CASGPWTTNYGYTF
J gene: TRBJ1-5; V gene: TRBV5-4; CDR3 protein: CASSPGMDSNQPQHF
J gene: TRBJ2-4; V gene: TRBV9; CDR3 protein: CASSVGEGLAGARDIQYF
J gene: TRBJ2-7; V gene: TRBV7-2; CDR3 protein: CASTLRGGTVGYEQYF
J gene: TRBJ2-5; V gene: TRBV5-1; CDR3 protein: CASSLAGTGGEETQYF
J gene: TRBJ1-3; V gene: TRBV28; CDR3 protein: CASSPSTSGNTIYF
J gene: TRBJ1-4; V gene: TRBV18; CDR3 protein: CASSPPGQVNEKLFF
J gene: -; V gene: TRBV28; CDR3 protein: CASSMWGTYEQYF
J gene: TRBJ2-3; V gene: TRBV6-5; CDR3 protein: CASRTSGIADTQYF